This T cell receptor (beta chain) originates from a study of control samples from healthy donors and cancer patients. The assay was immunoSEQ multiplex PCR, and TCRdb's table has in-frame clones only and misses some. The top ten hold more than 2% of the sample, which has more than 150,000 clones, over 90% seen once. V lost 4 bases and J 0 bases, leaving 10 bases between the germline ends. From germline, CDR1 is SGHRS and CDR2 YFSETQ. The CDR3 length is 15 residues. The sequenced sample was blood. The receptor was derived from a middle-aged man in good health. The genes are TRBV5-1 and TRBJ1-4; TRBD1 might be the D (6 bases). CDR3 sequence reads: CASSPRTATNEKLFF. The CDR3 DNA is TGCGCCAGCAGCCCACGGACAGCAACTAATGAAAAACTGTTTTTT.